Following are 26 T cell receptor beta chains from one sample sequenced in a study of OX40 agonist ivuxolimab in advanced cancers. Some clones are missing from TCRdb's copy, which holds only in-frame ones; the method was immunoSEQ multiplex PCR. The repertoire holds 65,000 or so clones, with about 91% as singletons. The sequenced sample was CD4+ or CD8+ T cells sorted from blood, obtained in a trial of the OX40 agonist ivuxolimab. All receptors derive from an adult with an advanced solid tumor such as melanoma, head and neck, liver or kidney cancer.

This chain connects TRBV27 to TRBJ2-6; 8 bases fit TRBD1. Unmatched junction bases numbered 13, after V lost 5 bases and J lost 1 base. The CDR3 contains 19 residues. The V gene's germline CDR1 is MNHEY and CDR2 SMNVEV (reference sequence). The CDR3 DNA reads as TGTGCCAGCAGTCCCCATCAGGGGGCTCTATTATCTGGGGCCAACGTCCTGACTTTC. Protein product: CASSPHQGALLSGANVLTF. The full variable domain, with the rest looked up from reference TRBV27 and TRBJ2-6, is EAQVTQNPRYLITVTGKKLTVTCSQNMNHEYMSWYRQDPGLGLRQIYYSMNVEVTDKGDVPEGYKVSRKEKRNFPLILESPSPNQTSLYFCASSPHQGALLSGANVLTFGAGSRLTVL.

This clone is medium-sized in the sample. The chain carries TRBV11-3 and TRBJ2-7; possible D gene TRBD2, 6 bases. The CDR3 length is 13 residues. The germline CDR1 and CDR2 sequences are SGHNT and YENEEA. V was trimmed by 4 bases and J by 7 bases, leaving 14 bases between them. CDR3 region: CASSSREGREQYF. In DNA form, the CDR3 reads TGTGCCAGCAGCTCCAGGGAAGGGAGGGAGCAGTACTTC.

The V call is TRBV18, the J call TRBJ1-3; D may be TRBD1 (6 bases). The CDR3 sequence is 15 residues long. Germline values: CDR1 KGHSH, CDR2 LQKENI. The ends were cut back, 3 bases at V and 0 bases at J, with 9 bases in the middle. CDR3 sequence: CASSPDRPSGNTIYF. For the CDR3, the DNA is TGTGCCAGCTCACCCGACAGGCCCTCTGGAAACACCATATATTTT.

This rearrangement joins TRBV19 to TRBJ2-7; TRBD1 agrees at 7 bases. The V gene end was trimmed by 5 bases and the J gene end by 3 bases; junction bases not matched to a gene: 10. CDR1 and CDR2 (germline): LNHDA, SQIVND (reference sequence). This CDR3 spans 15 amino acids. CDR3 residues: CASSLTGEPHYEQYF. CDR3 DNA sequence: TGTGCCAGTAGTCTCACAGGGGAACCGCACTACGAGCAGTACTTC. The full variable domain, with the rest looked up from reference TRBV19 and TRBJ2-7, is DGGITQSPKYLFRKEGQNVTLSCEQNLNHDAMYWYRQDPGQGLRLIYYSQIVNDFQKGDIAEGYSVSREKKESFPLTVTSAQKNPTAFYLCASSLTGEPHYEQYFGPGTRLTVT.

The J gene is TRBJ2-3, the V gene TRBV5-1; the D gene could be TRBD1 or TRBD2 (5 bases each). Germline assignment: CDR1 SGHRS and CDR2 YFSETQ. V shed 4 bases and J shed 1 base, with 7 bases lying between them. The CDR3 covers 13 residues. The CDR3 DNA reads as TGCGCCAGCAGCCGAGGGGGCACAGATACGCAGTATTTT. Translation: CASSRGGTDTQYF.

The chain couples TRBV5-6 to TRBJ2-3; tentatively, D is TRBD1 (7 bases). Per the germline V gene, CDR1 is SGHDT and CDR2 is YYEEEE. The CDR3 loop spans 15 amino acids. V shed 3 bases and J shed 3 bases, with 14 bases lying between them. The CDR3 sequence: CASSSLRGETDTQYF. The CDR3 DNA sequence: TGTGCCAGCAGCTCCCTCAGGGGGGAAACAGATACGCAGTATTTT.

This clone was detected only once. The chain joins TRBV4-3 to TRBJ1-6; D gene unclear. The germline V gene has CDR1 LGHNA and CDR2 YSLEER. This CDR3 is 16 amino acids long. V lost 0 bases, J lost 4 bases, and 10 bases lay in between. CDR3 sequence reads: CASSQDKTGYNSPLHF. CDR3 nucleotide sequence: TGCGCCAGCAGCCAAGATAAGACGGGTTATAATTCACCCCTCCACTTT.

The rearrangement joins TRBV7-6 to TRBJ1-2; a possible D gene is TRBD1 (6 bases). V lost 5 bases to trimming and J lost 6 bases, with 22 bases between them. This CDR3 spans 16 amino acids. Looked up from germline, CDR1 is SGHVS and CDR2 is FNYEAQ. The CDR3 sequence: CASSLTSWGLRDGYTF. CDR3 nucleotide sequence: TGTGCCAGCAGCCTAACAAGTTGGGGGCTGAGGGATGGCTACACCTTC.

The chain couples TRBV27 to TRBJ2-5; tentative D call: TRBD2 (5 bases). The DNA matches TRBJ2-7 better at its end, which makes the J call doubtful. The V gene's germline CDR1 is MNHEY and CDR2 SMNVEV (reference sequence). The CDR3 spans 14 residues. Written as DNA, the CDR3 is TGTGCCAGCAGTCTTAGCGTCTACTCCTACGAGCAGTACTTC. It is translated as CASSLSVYSYEQYF.

The V and J genes are TRBV6-1 and TRBJ2-5; D perhaps matches TRBD1 (6 bases). The CDR3 covers 13 residues. V was cut by 8 bases and J by 3 bases, with 13 bases left in between. From germline, CDR1 is MNHNS and CDR2 SASEGT. The CDR3 bases are TGTGCCAGCTGTCAGGGACAAAAAGAGACCCAGTACTTC. It yields the protein CASCQGQKETQYF.

J is TRBJ1-2 and V is TRBV15; tentatively, D is TRBD1 (6 bases). The germline V and J ends were trimmed by 5 bases and 8 bases, with 24 bases remaining between them. The CDR3 extends over 16 amino acids. Germline CDR1 LNHNV, CDR2 YYDKDF (reference sequence). CDR3 sequence: CATSQTSGGWLDGYTF. CDR3 bases: TGTGCCACCAGCCAAACCTCGGGGGGCTGGTTGGACGGCTACACCTTC.

In this sample, this clone turned up once. The chain couples TRBV29-1 to TRBJ2-7, with 10 bases fitting TRBD2. Germline V gene lookup returns CDR1 SQVTM and CDR2 ANQGSEA. V lost 6 bases and J lost 3; bases outside the gene matches: 11. The CDR3 runs 15 residues. CDR3 sequence (DNA): TGCAGCGTCCCAGGACTAGCGGAAAAAGGCTACGAGCAGTACTTC. Translation: CSVPGLAEKGYEQYF.

This clone was seen a single time. This chain connects TRBV5-6 to TRBJ2-5; 12 positions agree with TRBD2. The V gene's germline CDR1 is SGHDT and CDR2 YYEEEE. Trimming at V came to 2 bases and at J to 2 bases, leaving 4 bases not matched to a gene. This CDR3 comprises 16 residues. CDR3 nucleotides: TGTGCCAGCAGCTTAGGACTAGCGGGGCCTCAAGAGACCCAGTACTTC. Residues: CASSLGLAGPQETQYF.

The chain joins TRBV27 to TRBJ1-2; 7 bases agree with TRBD1. Germline V CDR1 and CDR2: MNHEY, SMNVEV (reference sequence). This CDR3 comprises 15 residues. With V trimmed by 3 bases and J by 8 bases, 12 bases remained unmatched. The CDR3 sequence is CASSFSRGASVGYTF. The CDR3 bases are TGTGCCAGCAGTTTTTCCAGGGGGGCATCGGTAGGCTACACCTTC.

The J gene is TRBJ1-2, the V gene TRBV11-2; unclear D gene. V lost 5 bases and J lost 3, with 13 bases in between. Germline V gene sequence: CDR1 SGHAT, CDR2 FQNNGV. This CDR3 comprises 14 residues. The CDR3 protein is CASSLPSRDYGYTF. CDR3 coding DNA: TGTGCCAGCAGCCTCCCCTCCCGCGACTATGGCTACACCTTC.

The chain combines TRBV23-1 with TRBJ2-7; 12 bases agree with TRBD1. TRBV23-1 is assigned to the ORF class and has an uncertain function. Germline trimming cut 8 bases from V and 2 bases from J; bases unmatched to any gene: 16. CDR3 size: 18 residues. CDR3 sequence reads: CASPAQGQGARGPYEQYF. CDR3 nucleotide sequence: TGCGCCAGCCCCGCCCAGGGACAGGGGGCCCGGGGCCCCTACGAGCAGTACTTC.

The V and J genes are TRBV27 and TRBJ1-1; tentative D call: TRBD1 (5 bases). Looked up from germline, CDR1 is MNHEY and CDR2 is SMNVEV (reference sequence). CDR3 size: 14 residues. V was pared by 6 bases and J by 6 bases, with 17 bases between. The DNA for the CDR3 is TGTGCCAGCAGCTCCGTCGGGGGAGACGCTGAAGCTTTCTTT. Amino acids: CASSSVGGDAEAFF.

The V call is TRBV27, the J call TRBJ2-1, with 11 bases fitting TRBD2. Germline V gene sequence: CDR1 MNHEY, CDR2 SMNVEV (reference sequence). The CDR3 runs 15 residues. The trim removed 5 bases at V and 3 bases at J, leaving 3 bases unmatched. The CDR3 nucleotides read TGTGCCAGCAGTCCCGGGACTAGCGGCTACAATGAGCAGTTCTTC. Its translation: CASSPGTSGYNEQFF.

This chain links TRBV7-9 with TRBJ2-7; 7 bases map to TRBD1. Germline trimming cut 5 bases from V and 3 bases from J; bases unmatched to any gene: 4. The germline V gene encodes CDR1 SEHNR and CDR2 FQNEAQ (reference sequence). This CDR3 contains 13 residues. The CDR3 DNA sequence: TGTGCCAGCAGCCCAAGACAGGGCTACGAGCAGTACTTC. This gives the protein CASSPRQGYEQYF.

V usage is TRBV5-6 and J usage is TRBJ2-2; possible D gene TRBD1, 7 bases. V dropped 2 bases and J dropped 5 bases, with 10 bases sitting between them. Germline V gene data show CDR1 as SGHDT and CDR2 as YYEEEE. The CDR3 totals 14 residues. CDR3 in DNA: TGTGCCAGCAGCTTACAGGGGAGGACCGGGGAGCTGTTTTTT. This translates into CASSLQGRTGELFF.

The V and J genes are TRBV27 and TRBJ2-7; D possibly corresponds to TRBD2 (5 bases). V lost 6 bases and J lost 4, with 25 bases in between. The CDR3 extends over 17 amino acids. Germline V gene sequence: CDR1 MNHEY, CDR2 SMNVEV (reference sequence). The CDR3 loop reads CASSPARGSPKQYEQYF. The CDR3 DNA is TGTGCCAGCAGCCCCGCCCGGGGTAGCCCGAAACAGTACGAGCAGTACTTC.

This sequence joins TRBV7-9 and TRBJ2-3; 11 bases match TRBD2. V lost 4 bases and J lost 5; bases outside the gene matches: 8. The CDR3 loop spans 16 amino acids. Germline CDR1 reads SEHNR; CDR2 reads FQNEAQ (reference sequence). CDR3 amino acids: CASSSTSGSIEDTQYF. For the CDR3, the DNA is TGTGCCAGCAGCTCCACTAGCGGGAGTATCGAAGATACGCAGTATTTT.

J is TRBJ1-2 and V is TRBV5-6, with 10 bases lining up with TRBD1. The germline gives CDR1 SGHDT, CDR2 YYEEEE. The CDR3 is 15 amino acids. V trimming: 3 bases; J trimming: 6 bases; junction bases outside the gene matches: 8. The CDR3: CASSYGQGGRDGYTF. The CDR3 nucleotides read TGTGCCAGCAGCTATGGACAGGGGGGACGGGATGGCTACACCTTC.

This clone is categorized as medium-sized. The chain couples TRBV13 to TRBJ2-1; no firm D call. This CDR3 has 15 amino acids. V was trimmed by 5 bases and J by 0 bases, leaving 11 bases between them. Germline loops: CDR1 PRHDT, CDR2 FYEKMQ (reference sequence). This CDR3 reads CASSVRLSSYNEQFF. In DNA, the CDR3 is TGTGCCAGCAGCGTCCGGTTGAGCTCCTACAATGAGCAGTTCTTC.

The V call is TRBV6-5, the J call TRBJ2-7, with D possibly being TRBD2 (6 bases). The CDR3 is 13 residues long. The V end was cut by 6 bases, the J end by 3 bases, with 12 bases between. The germline V gene has CDR1 MNHEY and CDR2 SVGAGI. The CDR3 DNA follows: TGTGCCAGCAGCCCGGGACTCCTCTACGAGCAGTACTTC. This gives the protein CASSPGLLYEQYF.

Only one count was recorded for this clone. The chain couples TRBV13 to TRBJ2-2, with TRBD1 as a possible D gene (6 bases). The CDR3 runs 15 residues. Germline V lookup: CDR1 PRHDT, CDR2 FYEKMQ (reference sequence). The germline V and J ends were trimmed by 1 base and 5 bases, with 11 bases remaining between them. The chain's CDR3 is CASSLEGGWTGELFF. The CDR3 nucleotides read TGTGCCAGCAGCTTAGAAGGGGGTTGGACCGGGGAGCTGTTTTTT.